This entry lists 11 T cell receptor beta chains sequenced from one sample in a study of T cell responses to AZD1222 COVID-19 vaccine. The repertoire was sequenced with immunoSEQ multiplex PCR; TCRdb's copy has only in-frame clones and lacks some. The sample holds about 160,000 clones, roughly 94% seen once. Sequenced material: peripheral blood, taken on day 0 of MenACWY control vaccination. The receptors come from an adult in good health.

The chain links TRBV10-2 to TRBJ1-1, with a weak D call TRBD1 (6 bases). Germline CDR1 WSHSY, CDR2 SAAADI. Trimming cost V 2 bases and J 6 bases, with 13 bases left between them. The length of the CDR3 is 14 residues. CDR3 sequence reads: CASSEVSGVAEAFF. In DNA form, the CDR3 reads TGCGCCAGCAGTGAGGTATCAGGGGTAGCTGAAGCTTTCTTT.

This clone was observed a few times. This chain joins TRBV9 and TRBJ2-7; the D gene is possibly TRBD2 (5 bases). CDR3 length: 14 amino acids. The germline V gene encodes CDR1 SGDLS and CDR2 YYNGEE. Trimming took off 2 bases at V and 0 bases at J, with 9 bases between the two ends. CDR3 amino acids: CASSVGLRSYEQYF. CDR3 DNA: TGTGCCAGCAGCGTCGGACTCCGCTCCTACGAGCAGTACTTC.

V gene TRBV2 combines with J gene TRBJ1-1; D gene unclear. CDR3 length equals 12 residues. Germline V gives CDR1 SNHLY, CDR2 FYNNEI. Trimming removed 7 bases from V and 1 base from J, with 7 bases in between. The CDR3 coding sequence is TGTGCCAGCATTCGACAGAACACTGAAGCTTTCTTT. Translation gives CASIRQNTEAFF.

The chain is built from TRBV9 and TRBJ2-7; D is perhaps TRBD1 (5 bases). This CDR3 comprises 13 residues. From germline, CDR1 is SGDLS and CDR2 YYNGEE. V lost 2 bases and J lost 3, with 9 bases in between. This CDR3 is CASSVTGNYEQYF. CDR3 sequence (DNA): TGTGCCAGCAGCGTTACAGGAAACTACGAGCAGTACTTC.

The CDR3 sequence is CASSPAGTANTEAFF. CDR3 nucleotides: TGTGCCAGCAGTCCGGCCGGGACAGCTAACACTGAAGCTTTCTTT. The chain carries TRBV28 and TRBJ1-1; 7 nucleotides agree with TRBD1. CDR3 length: 15 amino acids. The germline V gene encodes CDR1 MDHEN and CDR2 SYDVKM. Trimming at V came to 5 bases and at J to 2 bases, leaving 8 bases not matched to a gene.

This clone was detected once. J is TRBJ2-3 and V is TRBV5-1, with D possibly called TRBD1 or TRBD2 (5 bases each). The germline gives CDR1 SGHRS, CDR2 YFSETQ. Trimming removed 5 bases at V and 1 base at J, with 17 bases between. The CDR3 spans 16 residues. CDR3 nucleotides: TGCGCCAGCAGTTCTCGACGGGGCGCTGGCACAGATACGCAGTATTTT. It encodes CASSSRRGAGTDTQYF.

This rearrangement joins TRBV19 to TRBJ2-3, with 8 positions matching TRBD1. The CDR3 spans 17 residues. Germline trimming cut 3 bases from V and 2 bases from J; bases unmatched to any gene: 10. Germline V CDR1 and CDR2: LNHDA, SQIVND (reference sequence). The CDR3 nucleotides read TGTGCCAGTAGTATGGGTAGTTGGACAGGGCCCACAGATACGCAGTATTTT. Its protein is CASSMGSWTGPTDTQYF.

Regarding this clone: Other DNA sequences in this sample translate to the same CDR3. The chain employs TRBV3-1 (or the pseudogene TRBV3-2) and TRBJ1-6, with no clear D. The CDR3 consists of 13 residues. Germline CDR1 is LGHDT and CDR2 is YNNKEL (reference sequence). V was trimmed by 0 bases and J by 7 bases, leaving 4 bases between them. The CDR3 here is CASSQDLNSPLHF. The CDR3 coding sequence is TGTGCCAGCAGCCAAGATTTGAATTCACCCCTCCACTTT.

This chain connects TRBV2 to TRBJ2-6, with D tentatively TRBD2 (5 bases). Trimming shortened V by 1 base and J by 0 bases, and 10 bases separated the two germline ends. CDR3 length equals 17 residues. The germline gives CDR1 SNHLY, CDR2 FYNNEI. The CDR3 DNA reads as TGTGCCAGCAGTGAAGGGGTTGGGAGCTCTGGGGCCAACGTCCTGACTTTC. The encoded protein is CASSEGVGSSGANVLTF.

The rearrangement links TRBV16 to TRBJ2-7; D unclear. The CDR3 is made up of 13 amino acids. Looked up from germline, CDR1 is KGHSY and CDR2 is FQNENV. V gave up 5 bases and J gave up 6 bases, with 14 bases separating them. CDR3 nucleotide sequence: TGTGCCAGCAGCGTACGGGTAGAAGGCGAGCAGTACTTC. Protein: CASSVRVEGEQYF.

The chain employs TRBV27 and TRBJ1-5; 7 bases fit TRBD1. The CDR3 is 12 residues long. CDR1 is MNHEY and CDR2 is SMNVEV in the germline V gene (reference sequence). The trim removed 6 bases at V and 5 bases at J, leaving 1 base unmatched. CDR3 region: CASRTGYQPQHF. In DNA, the CDR3 is TGTGCCAGCAGGACAGGGTATCAGCCCCAGCATTTT.